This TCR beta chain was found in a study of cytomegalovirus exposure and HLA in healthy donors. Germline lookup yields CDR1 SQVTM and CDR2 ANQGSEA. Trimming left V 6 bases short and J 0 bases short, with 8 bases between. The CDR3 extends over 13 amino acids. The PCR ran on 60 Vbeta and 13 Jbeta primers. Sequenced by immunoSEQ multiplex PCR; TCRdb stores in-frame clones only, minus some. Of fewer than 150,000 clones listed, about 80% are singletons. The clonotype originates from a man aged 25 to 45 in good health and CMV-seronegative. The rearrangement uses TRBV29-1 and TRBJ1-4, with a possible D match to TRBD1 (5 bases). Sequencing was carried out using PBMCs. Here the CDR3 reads CSVGHSTNEKLFF. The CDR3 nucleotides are TGCAGCGTAGGACATTCAACTAATGAAAAACTGTTTTTT.